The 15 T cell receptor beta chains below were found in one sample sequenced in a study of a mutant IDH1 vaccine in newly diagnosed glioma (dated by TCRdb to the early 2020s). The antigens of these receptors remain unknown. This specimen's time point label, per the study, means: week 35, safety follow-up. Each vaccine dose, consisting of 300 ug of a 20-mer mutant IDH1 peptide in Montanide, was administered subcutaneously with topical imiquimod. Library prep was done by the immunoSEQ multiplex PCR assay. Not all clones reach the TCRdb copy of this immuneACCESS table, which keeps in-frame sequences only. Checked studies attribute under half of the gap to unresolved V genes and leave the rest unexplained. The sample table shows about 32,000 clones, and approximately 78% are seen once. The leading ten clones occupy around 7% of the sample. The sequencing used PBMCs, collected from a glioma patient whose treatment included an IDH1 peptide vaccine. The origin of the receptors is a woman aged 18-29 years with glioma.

CDR3 DNA: TGTGCCAGCAGCTCGACGGAGGGGGAGACCCAGTACTTC. Translated: CASSSTEGETQYF. The rearrangement links TRBV5-4 to TRBJ2-5, with D tentatively TRBD2 (6 bases). CDR3 length: 13 residues. V was pared by 3 bases and J by 5 bases, with 11 bases between. Germline V CDR1 and CDR2: SGHNT, YYREEE (reference sequence).

The DNA for the CDR3 is TGTGCCAGCAGTTACTCTATAAGCAATCAGCCCCAGCATTTT. Translated, it gives CASSYSISNQPQHF. The V and J genes are TRBV6-5 and TRBJ1-5; D is undetermined. The CDR3 covers 14 residues. Deletions cut 0 bases from V and 1 base from J, with 4 bases between. The V gene's germline CDR1 is MNHEY and CDR2 SVGAGI.

The CDR3 reads CASSLEGVREKLFF. The CDR3 DNA reads TGCGCCAGCAGCTTGGAAGGGGTTCGGGAAAAACTGTTTTTT. V is TRBV5-1 and J is TRBJ1-4; perhaps TRBD1 as D (5 bases). Germline V gene lookup returns CDR1 SGHRS and CDR2 YFSETQ. Trimming took 0 bases from V and 8 from J, leaving 11 bases between them. This CDR3 has 14 amino acids.

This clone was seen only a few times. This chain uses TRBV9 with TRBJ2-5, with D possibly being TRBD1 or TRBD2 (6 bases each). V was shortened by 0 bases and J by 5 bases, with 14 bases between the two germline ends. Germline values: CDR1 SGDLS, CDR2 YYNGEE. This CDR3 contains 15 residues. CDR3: CASSVDTGARETQYF. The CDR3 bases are TGTGCCAGCAGCGTAGACACGGGGGCAAGGGAGACCCAGTACTTC. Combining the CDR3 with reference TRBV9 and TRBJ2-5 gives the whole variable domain DSGVTQTPKHLITATGQRVTLRCSPRSGDLSVYWYQQSLDQGLQFLIQYYNGEERAKGNILERFSAQQFPDLHSELNLSSLELGDSALYFCASSVDTGARETQYFGPGTRLLVL.

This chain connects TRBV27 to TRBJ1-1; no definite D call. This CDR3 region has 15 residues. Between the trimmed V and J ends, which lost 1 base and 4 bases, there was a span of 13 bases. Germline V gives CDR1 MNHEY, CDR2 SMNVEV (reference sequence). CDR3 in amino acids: CASSLWWPVRTEAFF. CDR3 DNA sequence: TGTGCCAGCAGTTTATGGTGGCCAGTGCGCACTGAAGCTTTCTTT.

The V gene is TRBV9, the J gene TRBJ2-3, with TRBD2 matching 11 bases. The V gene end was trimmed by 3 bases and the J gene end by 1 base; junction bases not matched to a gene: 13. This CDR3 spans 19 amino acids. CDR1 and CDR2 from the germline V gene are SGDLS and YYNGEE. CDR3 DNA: TGTGCCAGCAGCGCGCTTTTTTCGGGGACTAGCGGCCGCACAGATACGCAGTATTTT. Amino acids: CASSALFSGTSGRTDTQYF.

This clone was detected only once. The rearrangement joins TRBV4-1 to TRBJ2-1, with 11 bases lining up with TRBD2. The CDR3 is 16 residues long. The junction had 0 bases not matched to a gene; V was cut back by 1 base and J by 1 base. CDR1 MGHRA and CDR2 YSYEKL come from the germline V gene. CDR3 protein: CASSQVAGGSYNEQFF. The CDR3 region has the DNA TGCGCCAGCAGCCAAGTAGCGGGAGGGTCCTACAATGAGCAGTTCTTC.

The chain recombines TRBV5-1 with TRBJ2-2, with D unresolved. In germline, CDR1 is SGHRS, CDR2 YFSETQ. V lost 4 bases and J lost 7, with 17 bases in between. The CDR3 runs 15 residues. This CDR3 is CASSHGYGPIGELFF. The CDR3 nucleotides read TGCGCCAGCAGCCACGGGTATGGGCCGATCGGGGAGCTGTTTTTT. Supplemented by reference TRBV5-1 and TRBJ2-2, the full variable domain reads KAGVTQTPRYLIKTRGQQVTLSCSPISGHRSVSWYQQTPGQGLQFLFEYFSETQRNKGNFPGRFSGRQFSNSRSEMNVSTLELGDSALYLCASSHGYGPIGELFFGEGSRLTVL.

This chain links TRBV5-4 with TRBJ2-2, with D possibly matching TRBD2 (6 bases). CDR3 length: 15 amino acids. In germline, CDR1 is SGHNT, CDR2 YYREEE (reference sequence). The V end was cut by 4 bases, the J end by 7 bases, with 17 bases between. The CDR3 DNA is TGTGCCAGCAGCCTACCAGAGGGCGGGAACGGGGAGCTGTTTTTT. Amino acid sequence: CASSLPEGGNGELFF.

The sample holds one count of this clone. The CDR3 coding sequence is TGTGCCAGCAGCTCCTCGCGGGGGCAGTTCTTC. This codes for CASSSSRGQFF. The chain recombines TRBV5-4 with TRBJ2-1; tentatively, D is TRBD2 (6 bases). V was pared by 3 bases and J by 12 bases, with 10 bases between. This CDR3 has 11 amino acids. Germline V gives CDR1 SGHNT, CDR2 YYREEE (reference sequence). Filled out from reference TRBV5-4 and TRBJ2-1, the complete variable domain reads ETGVTQSPTHLIKTRGQQVTLRCSSQSGHNTVSWYQQALGQGPQFIFQYYREEENGRGNFPPRFSGLQFPNYSSELNVNALELDDSALYLCASSSSRGQFFGPGTRLTVL.

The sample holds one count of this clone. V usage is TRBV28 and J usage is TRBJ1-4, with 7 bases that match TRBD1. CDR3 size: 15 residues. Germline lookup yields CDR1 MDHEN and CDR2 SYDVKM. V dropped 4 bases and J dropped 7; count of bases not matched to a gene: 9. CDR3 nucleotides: TGTGCCAGCAGTTCTCATAGACAGGGCGGTGAAAAACTGTTTTTT. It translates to CASSSHRQGGEKLFF.

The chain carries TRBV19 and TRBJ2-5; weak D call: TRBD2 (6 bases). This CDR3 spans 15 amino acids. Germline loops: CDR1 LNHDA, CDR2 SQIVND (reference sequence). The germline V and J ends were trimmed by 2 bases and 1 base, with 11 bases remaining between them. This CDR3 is CASSISWDFQETQYF. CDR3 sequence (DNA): TGTGCCAGTAGTATATCTTGGGACTTCCAAGAGACCCAGTACTTC.

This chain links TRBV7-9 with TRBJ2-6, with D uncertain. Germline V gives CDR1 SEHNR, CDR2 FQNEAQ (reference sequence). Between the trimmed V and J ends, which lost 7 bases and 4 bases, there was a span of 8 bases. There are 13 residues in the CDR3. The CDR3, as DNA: TGTGCCAGCACCGACTCGGGGGCCAACGTCCTGACTTTC. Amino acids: CASTDSGANVLTF.

The CDR3 here is CASSHPGGSSYNEQFF. The CDR3 region has the DNA TGTGCCAGCAGCCACCCGGGGGGGAGCTCCTACAATGAGCAGTTCTTC. V is TRBV4-2 and J is TRBJ2-1; 8 bases map to TRBD2. The ends lost 3 bases at V and 0 bases at J; junction bases unmatched: 4. Germline assignment: CDR1 LGHNA and CDR2 YNFKEQ. The CDR3 loop spans 16 amino acids.

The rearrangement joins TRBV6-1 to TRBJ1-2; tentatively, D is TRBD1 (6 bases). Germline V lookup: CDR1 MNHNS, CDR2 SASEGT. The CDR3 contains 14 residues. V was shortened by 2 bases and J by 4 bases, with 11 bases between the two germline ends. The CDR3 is CASSEFGGLYGYTF. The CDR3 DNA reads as TGTGCCAGCAGTGAATTTGGGGGGCTCTATGGCTACACCTTC.